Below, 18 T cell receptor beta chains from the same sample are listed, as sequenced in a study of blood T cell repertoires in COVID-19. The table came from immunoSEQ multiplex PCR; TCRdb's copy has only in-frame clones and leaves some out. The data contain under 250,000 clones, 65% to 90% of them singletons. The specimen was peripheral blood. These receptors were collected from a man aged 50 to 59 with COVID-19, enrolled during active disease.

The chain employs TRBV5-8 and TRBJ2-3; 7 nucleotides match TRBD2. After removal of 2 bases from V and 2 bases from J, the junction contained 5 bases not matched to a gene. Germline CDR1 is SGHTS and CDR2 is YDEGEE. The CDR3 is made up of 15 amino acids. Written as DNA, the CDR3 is TGTGCCAGCAGCTTCCGGAGCGGGGTCACAGATACGCAGTATTTT. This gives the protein CASSFRSGVTDTQYF. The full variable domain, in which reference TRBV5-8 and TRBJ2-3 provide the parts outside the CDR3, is EAGVTQSPTHLIKTRGQQATLRCSPISGHTSVYWYQQALGLGLQFLLWYDEGEERNRGNFPPRFSGRQFPNYSSELNVNALELEDSALYLCASSFRSGVTDTQYFGPGTRLTVL.

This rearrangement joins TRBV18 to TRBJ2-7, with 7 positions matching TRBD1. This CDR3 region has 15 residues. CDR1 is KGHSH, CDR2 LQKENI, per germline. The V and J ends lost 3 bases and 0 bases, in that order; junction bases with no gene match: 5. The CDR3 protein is CASSPNRDSSYEQYF. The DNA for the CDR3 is TGTGCCAGCTCACCCAACCGGGACAGCTCCTACGAGCAGTACTTC.

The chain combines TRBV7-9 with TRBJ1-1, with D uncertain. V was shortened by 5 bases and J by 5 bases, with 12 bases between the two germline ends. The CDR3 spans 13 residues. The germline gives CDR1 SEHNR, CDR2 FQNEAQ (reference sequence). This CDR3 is CASSPRGFTEAFF. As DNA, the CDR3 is TGTGCCAGCAGCCCCCGCGGGTTTACTGAAGCTTTCTTT.

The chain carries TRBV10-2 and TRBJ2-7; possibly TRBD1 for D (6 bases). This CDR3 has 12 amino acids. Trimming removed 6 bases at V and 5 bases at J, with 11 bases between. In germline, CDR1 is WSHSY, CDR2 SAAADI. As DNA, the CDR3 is TGCGCCAGCAGCCAGGACAGCGACGAGCAGTACTTC. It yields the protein CASSQDSDEQYF.

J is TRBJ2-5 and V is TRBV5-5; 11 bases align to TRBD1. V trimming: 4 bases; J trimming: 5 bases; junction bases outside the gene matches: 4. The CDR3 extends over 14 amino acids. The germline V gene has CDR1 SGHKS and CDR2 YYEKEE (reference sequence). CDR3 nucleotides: TGTGCCAGCAGCAGGACAGGGGGCCGGGAGACCCAGTACTTC. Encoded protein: CASSRTGGRETQYF.

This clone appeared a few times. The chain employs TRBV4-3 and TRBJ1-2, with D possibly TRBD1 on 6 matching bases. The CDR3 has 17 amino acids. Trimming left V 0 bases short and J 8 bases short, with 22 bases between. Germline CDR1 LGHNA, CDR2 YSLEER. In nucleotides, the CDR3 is TGCGCCAGCAGCCAAGATCAAGGGGCGGGGGCGCTCGGCGGCTACACCTTC. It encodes CASSQDQGAGALGGYTF.

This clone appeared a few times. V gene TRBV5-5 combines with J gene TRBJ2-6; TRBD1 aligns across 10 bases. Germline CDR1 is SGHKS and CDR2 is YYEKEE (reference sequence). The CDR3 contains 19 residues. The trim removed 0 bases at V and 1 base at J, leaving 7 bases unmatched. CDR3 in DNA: TGTGCCAGCAGCTTGGGGGGACAGGGGTTTTGGTCTGGGGCCAACGTCCTGACTTTC. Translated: CASSLGGQGFWSGANVLTF. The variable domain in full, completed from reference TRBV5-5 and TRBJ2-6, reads DAGVTQSPTHLIKTRGQQVTLRCSPISGHKSVSWYQQVLGQGPQFIFQYYEKEERGRGNFPDRFSARQFPNYSSELNVNALLLGDSALYLCASSLGGQGFWSGANVLTFGAGSRLTVL.

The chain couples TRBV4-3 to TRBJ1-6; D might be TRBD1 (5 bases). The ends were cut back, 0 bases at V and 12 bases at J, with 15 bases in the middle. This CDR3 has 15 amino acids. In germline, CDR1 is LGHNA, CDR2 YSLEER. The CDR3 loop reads CASSQDNTFGGPLHF. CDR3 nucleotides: TGCGCCAGCAGCCAAGATAACACGTTCGGGGGACCCCTCCACTTT.

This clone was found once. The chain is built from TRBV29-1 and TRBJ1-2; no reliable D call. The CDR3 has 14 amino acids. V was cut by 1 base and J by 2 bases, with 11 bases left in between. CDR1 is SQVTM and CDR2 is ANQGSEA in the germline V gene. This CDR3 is CSVEGTPGNYGYTF. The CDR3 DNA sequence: TGCAGCGTTGAAGGGACCCCGGGGAACTATGGCTACACCTTC.

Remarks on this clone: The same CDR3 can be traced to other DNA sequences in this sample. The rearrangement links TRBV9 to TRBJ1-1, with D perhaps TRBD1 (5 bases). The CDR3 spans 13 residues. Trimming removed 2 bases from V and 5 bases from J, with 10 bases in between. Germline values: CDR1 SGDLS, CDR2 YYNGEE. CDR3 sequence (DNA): TGTGCCAGCAGCGTGGGGCGGGGGACTGAAGCTTTCTTT. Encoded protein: CASSVGRGTEAFF. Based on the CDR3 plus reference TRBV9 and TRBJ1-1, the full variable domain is DSGVTQTPKHLITATGQRVTLRCSPRSGDLSVYWYQQSLDQGLQFLIQYYNGEERAKGNILERFSAQQFPDLHSELNLSSLELGDSALYFCASSVGRGTEAFFGQGTRLTVV.

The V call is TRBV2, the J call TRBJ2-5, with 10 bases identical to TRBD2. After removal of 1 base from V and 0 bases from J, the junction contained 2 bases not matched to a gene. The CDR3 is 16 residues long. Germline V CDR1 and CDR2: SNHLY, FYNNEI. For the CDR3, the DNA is TGTGCCAGCAGTGAAGAGGGACTAGCGTACCAAGAGACCCAGTACTTC. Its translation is CASSEEGLAYQETQYF.

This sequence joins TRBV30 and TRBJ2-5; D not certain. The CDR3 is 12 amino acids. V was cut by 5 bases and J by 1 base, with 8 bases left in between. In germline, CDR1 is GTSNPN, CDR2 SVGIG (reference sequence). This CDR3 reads CAWEPGQETQYF. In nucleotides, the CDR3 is TGTGCCTGGGAACCGGGCCAAGAGACCCAGTACTTC.

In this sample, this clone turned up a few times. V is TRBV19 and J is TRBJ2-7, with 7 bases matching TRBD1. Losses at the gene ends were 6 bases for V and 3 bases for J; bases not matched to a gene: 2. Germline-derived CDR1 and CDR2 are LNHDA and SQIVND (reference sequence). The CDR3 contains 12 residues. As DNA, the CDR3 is TGTGCCAGTAGGGACAGGTTCTACGAGCAGTACTTC. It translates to CASRDRFYEQYF.

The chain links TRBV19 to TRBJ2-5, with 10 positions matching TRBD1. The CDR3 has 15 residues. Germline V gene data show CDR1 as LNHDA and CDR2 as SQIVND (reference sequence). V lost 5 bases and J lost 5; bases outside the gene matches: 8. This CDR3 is CASSPPTGQGETQYF. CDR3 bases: TGTGCCAGTAGTCCCCCCACGGGACAGGGGGAGACCCAGTACTTC.

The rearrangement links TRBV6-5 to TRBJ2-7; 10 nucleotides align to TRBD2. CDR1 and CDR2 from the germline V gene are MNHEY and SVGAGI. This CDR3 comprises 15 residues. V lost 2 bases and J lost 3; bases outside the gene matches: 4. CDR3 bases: TGTGCCAGCAGTTACCAGACTAGCGGGCTCTACGAGCAGTACTTC. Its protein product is CASSYQTSGLYEQYF.

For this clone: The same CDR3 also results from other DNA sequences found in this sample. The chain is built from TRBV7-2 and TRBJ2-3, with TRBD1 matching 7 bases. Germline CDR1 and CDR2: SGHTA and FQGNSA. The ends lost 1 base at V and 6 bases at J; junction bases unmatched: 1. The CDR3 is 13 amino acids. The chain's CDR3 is CASSLDRGDTQYF. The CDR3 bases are TGTGCCAGCAGCTTAGACAGGGGTGATACGCAGTATTTT.

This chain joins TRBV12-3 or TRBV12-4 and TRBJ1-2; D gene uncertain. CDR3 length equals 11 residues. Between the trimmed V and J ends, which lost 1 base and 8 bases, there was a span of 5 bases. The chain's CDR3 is CASSLGEGYTF. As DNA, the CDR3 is TGTGCCAGCAGTTTAGGGGAGGGCTACACCTTC.

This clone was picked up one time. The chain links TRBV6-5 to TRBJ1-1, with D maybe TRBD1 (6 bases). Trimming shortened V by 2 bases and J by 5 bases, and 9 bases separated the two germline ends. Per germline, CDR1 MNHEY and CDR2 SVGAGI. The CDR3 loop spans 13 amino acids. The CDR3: CASSYHRETEAFF. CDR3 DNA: TGTGCCAGCAGTTACCACAGGGAGACTGAAGCTTTCTTT.